This entry is about one T cell receptor (beta chain). The data were taken from a study of blood T cell repertoires in COVID-19. Study-level background: Sites across the United States, Italy and Spain contributed samples from acute and convalescent COVID-19. Sample material is recorded as cDNA or gDNA derived from T cells, B-cell-depleted T cells, or PBMCs.

Original processing notes: Reference gene primers were amplified, and this amplification served to estimate nucleated cell counts. Clones were sequenced by immunoSEQ multiplex PCR, and TCRdb holds only the in-frame ones, with some missing. The V and J calls and clone size were taken over from that table, and D and trimming were inferred from the DNA. This repertoire shows a few hundred thousand clones, 80% to 90% found once; its top ten account for 0.95% to 1.5%. Looked up from germline, CDR1 is SGDLS and CDR2 is YYNGEE. The V gene lost 0 bases and the J gene lost 11 bases, with 11 bases spanning the gap. The CDR3 has 12 amino acids.

Sequenced material: peripheral blood. The receptor was isolated from a man aged 35-49 years with acute or convalescent COVID-19. V usage is TRBV9 and J usage is TRBJ2-5, with D perhaps matching TRBD1 (5 bases). The CDR3 DNA reads as TGTGCCAGCAGCGTAGAACTGGGGCCGCAGTACTTC. Its protein product is CASSVELGPQYF.